The 32 T cell receptor beta chains reported below all come from one sample, sequenced in a study of T-cell memory formation after mild COVID-19. TCRdb reprocessed the 5' RACE reads via MiXCR and lists one record per CDR3 protein. Here the sample spans roughly 300,000 distinct CDR3 sequences, approximately 8.4% being singletons. Source material: PBMCs or a T cell subset sorted from them (not recorded which). The receptors were gathered from a man aged 18 to 35 who had mild COVID-19 (a few samples of this study predate the infection). Cell type and time point are not known.

A few counts support this clonotype. This chain uses TRBV20-1 with TRBJ2-1; 13 bases map to TRBD2. Germline values: CDR1 DFQATT, CDR2 SNEGSKA (reference sequence). J gave up 9 bases and V 4 bases, and 9 bases lay outside the gene matches. The CDR3 totals 15 residues. This CDR3 reads CSATWTSGGGSEQFF. CDR3 nucleotide sequence: TGCAGTGCTACCTGGACTAGCGGGGGAGGAAGTGAGCAGTTCTTC.

The chain joins TRBV2 to TRBJ2-7; D might be TRBD1 (6 bases). This CDR3 is 12 amino acids long. V lost 5 bases and J lost 6, with 11 bases in between. Germline V gives CDR1 SNHLY, CDR2 FYNNEI. CDR3 DNA: TGTGCCAGCAGTTTACAGGGTAGCGAGCAGTACGTC. Translation gives CASSLQGSEQYV.

The gene calls are TRBV28 and TRBJ2-7; D is perhaps TRBD1 or TRBD2 (6 bases each). Looked up from germline, CDR1 is MDHEN and CDR2 is SYDVKM. V was pared by 7 bases and J by 6 bases, with 19 bases between. CDR3 length: 14 residues. The CDR3 DNA reads as TGTGCCAGCATCCCGCTAGGGGGGTCTGTCGAGCAGTACTTC. This sequence encodes CASIPLGGSVEQYF.

This clonotype was detected a few times. This chain connects TRBV20-1 to TRBJ1-2; D ambiguous. Looked up from germline, CDR1 is DFQATT and CDR2 is SNEGSKA (reference sequence). The germline V and J ends were trimmed by 0 bases and 8 bases, with 7 bases remaining between them. CDR3 length: 11 residues. CDR3 loop: CSARDEGGYTF. The CDR3 DNA sequence: TGCAGTGCTAGAGATGAGGGCGGCTACACCTTC.

This clonotype was counted only a few times. This CDR3 reads CASSYLSVGAWTDTQYF. CDR3 nucleotide sequence: TGTGCCAGCAGTTACTTATCCGTGGGGGCCTGGACAGATACGCAGTATTTT. The V call is TRBV6-5, the J call TRBJ2-3, with D tentatively TRBD1 (6 bases). There are 17 residues in the CDR3. The V gene lost 1 base and the J gene lost 3 bases, with 17 bases spanning the gap. Germline V gene sequence: CDR1 MNHEY, CDR2 SVGAGI.

CDR3 amino acids: CATSDTTSNEQFF. The DNA for the CDR3 is TGTGCCACCAGTGATACGACTAGCAATGAGCAGTTCTTC. The chain couples TRBV24-1 to TRBJ2-1; tentative D call: TRBD2 (6 bases). The germline V gene encodes CDR1 KGHDR and CDR2 SFDVKD. This CDR3 is built from 13 residues. The V gene lost 3 bases and the J gene lost 6 bases, with 8 bases spanning the gap.

This clonotype was observed a few times. The rearrangement links TRBV5-1 to TRBJ2-3; no reliable D call. Germline V gene data show CDR1 as SGHRS and CDR2 as YFSETQ. The germline V and J ends were trimmed by 0 bases and 7 bases, with 12 bases remaining between them. The CDR3 runs 14 residues. The CDR3 nucleotides read TGCGCCAGCAGCTTGGCCGCCTTTGGGTATACGCAGTATTTT. Translation gives CASSLAAFGYTQYF.

The J gene is TRBJ1-5, the V gene TRBV28; D remains ambiguous. Trimming stripped 6 bases from V and 5 bases from J, with 11 bases between. The CDR3 extends over 13 amino acids. Germline assignment: CDR1 MDHEN and CDR2 SYDVKM. DNA for the CDR3: TGTGCCAGCAGCGCGGAAGTGGATCAGCCCCAGCATTTT. Residues: CASSAEVDQPQHF. Based on the CDR3 plus reference TRBV28 and TRBJ1-5, the full variable domain is DVKVTQSSRYLVKRTGEKVFLECVQDMDHENMFWYRQDPGLGLRLIYFSYDVKMKEKGDIPEGYSVSREKKERFSLILESASTNQTSMYLCASSAEVDQPQHFGDGTRLSIL.

The J gene is TRBJ2-1, the V gene TRBV6-2 or TRBV6-3; 13 bases map to TRBD2. Germline V lookup: CDR1 MNHEY, CDR2 SVGEGT. V dropped 5 bases and J dropped 9; count of bases not matched to a gene: 10. The CDR3 extends over 16 amino acids. CDR3 sequence: CASSTPLAGGRGEQFF. DNA for the CDR3: TGTGCCAGCAGTACCCCACTAGCGGGGGGGCGGGGTGAGCAGTTCTTC.

This clonotype came up a few times. This rearrangement joins TRBV6-5 to TRBJ2-5; 10 nucleotides agree with TRBD2. Per the germline V gene, CDR1 is MNHEY and CDR2 is SVGAGI. V dropped 6 bases and J dropped 4; count of bases not matched to a gene: 5. This CDR3 comprises 14 residues. The CDR3 loop is CASRLAGVGETQYF. In DNA form, the CDR3 reads TGTGCCAGCAGGCTAGCGGGGGTTGGAGAGACCCAGTACTTC.

The chain couples TRBV6-2 or TRBV6-3 to TRBJ2-4; D ambiguous. The CDR3 has 13 residues. Germline lookup yields CDR1 MNHEY and CDR2 SVGEGT. V was pared by 5 bases and J by 6 bases, with 11 bases between. CDR3 protein: CASSTTRINIQYF. The DNA of the CDR3 is TGTGCCAGCAGTACTACGAGGATAAACATTCAGTACTTC.

This clonotype was picked up a small number of times. The chain recombines TRBV20-1 with TRBJ1-1, with 8 positions matching TRBD1. V was clipped by 5 bases and J by 3 bases; unmatched bases: 8. In germline, CDR1 is DFQATT, CDR2 SNEGSKA (reference sequence). The CDR3 runs 14 residues. The chain's CDR3 is CSAYQTGADTEAFF. The CDR3, as DNA: TGCAGTGCTTACCAGACAGGGGCAGACACTGAAGCTTTCTTT.

The table lists this clonotype with a few counts. The V gene is TRBV12-3 or TRBV12-4, the J gene TRBJ2-2; 7 bases are shared with TRBD2. The junction had 11 bases not matched to a gene; V was cut back by 7 bases and J by 6 bases. The CDR3 is made up of 15 amino acids. CDR3 nucleotide sequence: TGTGCCAGCATCGAGACTAGCTATCTTCCCGGGGAGCTGTTTTTT. Translated, it gives CASIETSYLPGELFF.

This rearrangement joins TRBV20-1 to TRBJ2-3; 12 nucleotides line up with TRBD2. The J segment lost 4 bases and the V segment lost 5 bases, leaving 7 bases of the junction unmatched. The germline CDR1 and CDR2 sequences are DFQATT and SNEGSKA (reference sequence). This CDR3 contains 15 residues. The CDR3, as DNA: TGCAGTGCTCCGAGGGCTAGCGGGGGGGCAGATACGCAGTATTTT. This gives the protein CSAPRASGGADTQYF.

This clonotype was counted a few times. The DNA of the CDR3 is TGTGCCAGCGGAACCGGGCATTACAATGAGCAGTTCTTC. Translation gives CASGTGHYNEQFF. This chain connects TRBV12-3 or TRBV12-4 to TRBJ2-1; D gene unclear. Deletions cut 8 bases from V and 4 bases from J, with 12 bases between. This CDR3 is 13 amino acids long.

This clonotype was found a few times. J is TRBJ1-6 and V is TRBV27; TRBD1 matches at 7 bases. This CDR3 is built from 13 residues. V gave up 8 bases and J gave up 7 bases; unmatched junction bases: 5. The V gene's germline CDR1 is MNHEY and CDR2 SMNVEV (reference sequence). The CDR3 region is CASGNRGNSPLHF. CDR3 DNA sequence: TGTGCCAGCGGAAACAGGGGAAATTCACCCCTCCACTTT.

Only a few counts were recorded for this clonotype. The chain carries TRBV18 and TRBJ2-7; TRBD1 matches 11 bases. The germline V gene encodes CDR1 KGHSH and CDR2 LQKENI. This CDR3 has 13 residues. Losses at the gene ends were 8 bases for V and 2 bases for J; bases not matched to a gene: 2. CDR3 sequence (DNA): TGTGCCAGCGGACAGGGGGCAACCTACGAGCAGTACGTC. Translated: CASGQGATYEQYV.

This chain links TRBV6-5 with TRBJ1-4, with unresolved D. CDR3 length equals 15 residues. Germline lookup yields CDR1 MNHEY and CDR2 SVGAGI. The V end lost 6 bases, the J end lost 8 bases, and 19 bases lay between the germline ends. The CDR3 loop is CASSHTRGNEEKLFF. The CDR3, as DNA: TGTGCCAGCAGCCATACTCGAGGGAATGAGGAAAAACTGTTTTTT.

V is TRBV7-8 and J is TRBJ2-4, with unresolved D. Trimming removed 7 bases from V and 3 bases from J, with 4 bases in between. From germline, CDR1 is SGHVS and CDR2 FQNEAQ. The CDR3 has 11 residues. The CDR3, as DNA: TGTGCCAGCATATTCAAAAACATTCAGTACTTC. This codes for CASIFKNIQYF.

This clonotype has only a few counts. The CDR3 sequence: CASSSPLALKPTYEQYF. Here the CDR3 DNA reads TGTGCCAGCAGCTCCCCCCTCGCGTTGAAGCCCACCTACGAGCAGTACTTC. The chain recombines TRBV11-2 with TRBJ2-7; D is uncertain. This CDR3 is 17 amino acids long. Germline V gives CDR1 SGHAT, CDR2 FQNNGV. Trimming took off 4 bases at V and 2 bases at J, with 21 bases between the two ends.

As to this clonotype: This may stem from a read error, because a much larger clone lies one nucleotide away. This rearrangement joins TRBV12-3 or TRBV12-4 to TRBJ1-6; D not resolved. This CDR3 has 12 residues. The CDR3 loop is CGSLEGNSPLHF. CDR3 sequence (DNA): TGTGGCAGCTTGGAGGGTAATTCACCCCTCCACTTT.

The genes are TRBV27 and TRBJ2-4, with 10 positions matching TRBD1. The germline V gene has CDR1 MNHEY and CDR2 SMNVEV (reference sequence). CDR3 length equals 14 residues. With V trimmed by 4 bases and J by 8 bases, 5 bases remained unmatched. The CDR3 bases are TGTGCCAGCAGTTCCGGACAGGGGGTGTACATTCAGTACTTC. This translates into CASSSGQGVYIQYF.

This clonotype was seen a few times. The gene calls are TRBV29-1 and TRBJ1-1; 9 nucleotides line up with TRBD1. This CDR3 is 13 amino acids long. V shed 7 bases and J 0 bases; nucleotides not matched to a gene: 3. Germline V gene sequence: CDR1 SQVTM, CDR2 ANQGSEA. The CDR3 DNA is TGCAGCGCCGACAGGGGGATGAACACTGAAGCTTTCTTT. Translated: CSADRGMNTEAFF.

This clonotype was observed at least ten times. This chain connects TRBV7-9 to TRBJ2-7; 8 nucleotides align to TRBD2. The germline CDR1 and CDR2 sequences are SEHNR and FQNEAQ (reference sequence). The length of the CDR3 is 16 residues. V lost 4 bases to trimming and J lost 0 bases; unmatched junction nucleotides: 8. In DNA, the CDR3 is TGTGCCAGCAGCTCAGCCGGGGGGGCCAGCTCCTACGAGCAGTACTTC. Amino acid sequence: CASSSAGGASSYEQYF.

The chain is built from TRBV19 and TRBJ1-1; 7 nucleotides agree with TRBD1. This CDR3 comprises 15 residues. J lost 0 bases, V lost 4 bases, and 5 bases had no gene match. The germline CDR1 and CDR2 sequences are LNHDA and SQIVND (reference sequence). CDR3 nucleotides: TGTGCCAGTAGTAGATCGGGACAGTTGAACACTGAAGCTTTCTTT. The encoded protein is CASSRSGQLNTEAFF. The variable domain in full, with the rest retrieved from reference TRBV19 and TRBJ1-1, is DGGITQSPKYLFRKEGQNVTLSCEQNLNHDAMYWYRQDPGQGLRLIYYSQIVNDFQKGDIAEGYSVSREKKESFPLTVTSAQKNPTAFYLCASSRSGQLNTEAFFGQGTRLTVV.

The V and J genes are TRBV11-3 and TRBJ2-1; D ambiguous. Germline V gene data show CDR1 as SGHNT and CDR2 as YENEEA. V lost 6 bases and J lost 1, with 7 bases in between. The CDR3 loop spans 13 amino acids. CDR3 sequence reads: CASRGISYNEQFF. Here the CDR3 DNA reads TGTGCCAGCAGGGGCATTTCCTACAATGAGCAGTTCTTC.

The rearrangement links TRBV7-2 to TRBJ2-3; 10 bases agree with TRBD2. Germline V gene sequence: CDR1 SGHTA, CDR2 FQGNSA. This CDR3 is 15 amino acids long. With 6 bases clipped from V and 5 bases from J, the junction kept 8 bases outside the gene matches. DNA for the CDR3: TGTGCCAGCAGTCGAGCGGGGGGGCAAGGAGATACGCAGTATTTT. It is translated as CASSRAGGQGDTQYF.

This clonotype was observed at least ten times. The chain couples TRBV11-2 to TRBJ2-3; D call uncertain. Germline V lookup: CDR1 SGHAT, CDR2 FQNNGV. This CDR3 is built from 16 residues. Trimming removed 5 bases at V and 4 bases at J, with 19 bases between. CDR3 DNA sequence: TGTGCCAGCAGCACCCTCAGTAGAACCGTGGCAGATACGCAGTATTTT. Its protein is CASSTLSRTVADTQYF. The full variable domain, with the rest looked up from reference TRBV11-2 and TRBJ2-3, is EAGVAQSPRYKIIEKRQSVAFWCNPISGHATLYWYQQILGQGPKLLIQFQNNGVVDDSQLPKDRFSAERLKGVDSTLKIQPAKLEDSAVYLCASSTLSRTVADTQYFGPGTRLTVL.

V gene TRBV12-3 or TRBV12-4 combines with J gene TRBJ1-5, with D uncertain. This CDR3 contains 15 residues. Between the trimmed V and J ends, which lost 5 bases and 6 bases, there was a span of 17 bases. In DNA form, the CDR3 reads TGTGCCAGCAGTCCTAGGTGGCCCGATGGTCAGCCCCAGCATTTT. It is translated as CASSPRWPDGQPQHF.

This clonotype was detected many times. DNA for the CDR3: TGTGCCACCAGTGAGTCTGAGACCCAGTACTTC. It specifies CATSESETQYF. J is TRBJ2-5 and V is TRBV24-1; the D is unclear. The CDR3 consists of 11 residues. V lost 4 bases to trimming and J lost 5 bases, with 4 bases between them. Germline CDR1 is KGHDR and CDR2 is SFDVKD.

This clonotype was seen only a few times. The gene calls are TRBV6-5 and TRBJ2-1; perhaps TRBD1 as D (5 bases). The CDR3 runs to 14 residues. V was clipped by 4 bases and J by 6 bases, with 13 bases between them. Germline loops: CDR1 MNHEY, CDR2 SVGAGI. For the CDR3, the DNA is TGTGCCAGCAGTTCCCCAGGGTATCGCAATGAGCAGTTCTTC. It yields the protein CASSSPGYRNEQFF.

At least ten counts were recorded for this clonotype. The chain recombines TRBV5-1 with TRBJ1-6; 10 positions match TRBD1. The CDR3 sequence is 17 residues long. Germline V gene sequence: CDR1 SGHRS, CDR2 YFSETQ. J was trimmed by 2 bases and V by 3 bases; bases with no gene match: 5. CDR3 sequence reads: CASSSLDRGTYNSPLHF. As DNA, the CDR3 is TGCGCCAGCAGCTCTTTGGACAGGGGGACCTATAATTCACCCCTCCACTTT.